The clone carrying this TCR beta chain has at least ten counts. Other DNA sequences within the sample encode an identical CDR3. About 28,000 T cell genomes (about 280 ng DNA) went into each PBMC replicate. Per the authors' pipeline: ImmunoSEQ output lacked quality scores and full-length reads, limiting matched filtering. Sequencing was performed with immunoSEQ multiplex PCR; in TCRdb, only in-frame clones are kept and a portion is missing. Clonal size and the V and J genes are those of that table, whereas D and trimming came from the DNA. The data contain about 500,000 clones, 60% to 80% of them seen just once; the ten biggest clones take up around 12%. The CDR3 contains 14 residues. Between the trimmed V and J ends, which lost 0 bases and 7 bases, there was a span of 10 bases. Per the germline V gene, CDR1 is LGHNA and CDR2 is YNFKEQ. These data are taken from a study of shared clonotypes between healthy human individuals. Overall study: Two female and a few male donors aged 18 to 49 were enrolled.

Each of the donors was a healthy adult who was HIV-negative and had not had a recent acute infection or vaccination. The V gene is TRBV4-2, the J gene TRBJ1-5, with a weak D call TRBD1 (6 bases). Sample: PBMCs. The sequence was obtained from a woman aged 40 to 49 in good health. Some clones in this sample may be carry-over from other donors' samples. The CDR3 reads CASSQDYQGQPQHF. In DNA form, the CDR3 reads TGTGCCAGCAGCCAAGACTATCAGGGGCAGCCCCAGCATTTT.